The 2 T cell receptor beta chains listed next were all sequenced from one sample in a study of blood T cell repertoires in COVID-19. Only in-frame clones appear in the TCRdb table, and some are missing; sequencing was by immunoSEQ multiplex PCR. Among about 120,000 clones listed, roughly nine tenths were seen once. The sequenced sample consisted of peripheral blood. Receptors originate from a man aged 35-49 years with acute or convalescent COVID-19.

This clone was seen once. The chain carries TRBV4-1 and TRBJ2-7; 10 bases are a match to TRBD2. J gave up 2 bases and V 1 base, and 2 bases lay outside the gene matches. This CDR3 is 15 amino acids long. Germline V gene sequence: CDR1 MGHRA, CDR2 YSYEKL. CDR3 bases: TGCGCCAGCAGCCAAGGAGCGGGAGGGCCCTACGAGCAGTACTTC. It codes for CASSQGAGGPYEQYF.

In its sample, this clone was seen a few times. The chain joins TRBV6-5 to TRBJ2-3, with D possibly TRBD1 on 6 matching bases. Germline lookup yields CDR1 MNHEY and CDR2 SVGAGI. Deletions cut 1 base from V and 3 bases from J, with 8 bases between. This CDR3 comprises 14 residues. CDR3 amino acids: CASSYYQGTDTQYF. The DNA for the CDR3 is TGTGCCAGCAGTTACTACCAGGGGACAGATACGCAGTATTTT.